This T cell receptor beta chain is from a study of beta chain features in type 1 diabetes. Across the whole study: Healthy donors, compared against patients, showed similar age, gender and cell yields. Points from the study as a whole: Within the patient group, naive, central memory and Treg TCRB repertoires appeared more similar to each other than within healthy donors. More deletions and fewer insertions at VDJ junctions were found in patients with type 1 diabetes. Cells carrying high TCR expression could end up over-represented when cDNA is sequenced.

This clone occurred a few times. Its antigen is currently unknown. Germline CDR1 SGHRS, CDR2 YFSETQ. The CDR3 covers 15 residues. After removal of 5 bases from V and 3 bases from J, the junction contained 4 bases not matched to a gene. Sequenced material consisted of expressed TCRB transcripts (all of the isolated RNA was reverse transcribed). Method: immunoSEQ multiplex PCR; TCRdb's copy keeps in-frame clones and lacks some. The sample comprises some 250,000 clones, 25% to 30% of which are singletons, and under 5% rests with the top ten. The sequence came from a man aged 25 to 45 in good health. V usage is TRBV5-1 and J usage is TRBJ2-3; 12 bases are shared with TRBD2. Sequenced input: central memory CD4+ T cells from blood. This CDR3 reads CASRETSGSTDTQYF. The CDR3 coding sequence is TGCGCCAGCAGAGAGACTAGCGGGAGTACAGATACGCAGTATTTT.